Sequencing of this T cell receptor beta chain was carried out in a study of shared clonotypes between healthy human individuals. Across the whole study: Per-donor plates numbered three CD4 naive, three CD4 memory, two CD8 naive and one CD8 memory. General observations from the study: Naive CD4 clonotypes overlapped across a handful of donors at approximately 5.5%. Generally, naive subsets came out with larger estimated richness than memory subsets. Clonotype sharing among donors was expected to depend on sequencing depth.

In germline, CDR1 is MNHEY, CDR2 SVGAGI. Trimming took 8 bases from V and 2 from J, leaving 6 bases between them. The CDR3 covers 11 residues. To note about this clone: Antigen unknown. The sample holds other DNA sequences that translate to the same CDR3.

Assay: immunoSEQ multiplex PCR; the TCRdb copy retains only in-frame clones and omits some. Of 2,500,000 or so clones listed, under 95% are singletons. The rearrangement links TRBV6-5 to TRBJ1-2; unclear D gene. Material: naive CD4+ T cells from PBMCs. Subset here: CD45RA+ positively selected. This TCR was sampled from a young man in good health. Some clones in this sample may be carry-over from other donors' samples. The CDR3 sequence: CASRGNYGYTF. The CDR3 DNA is TGTGCCAGCCGCGGCAACTATGGCTACACCTTC.